The 2 T cell receptor beta chains presented below share a single source sample, sequenced in a study of T cell changes during pregnancy in multiple sclerosis. Profiling relied on immunoSEQ multiplex PCR, and the TCRdb table lists in-frame clones only, not all of them. The sample lists about 62,000 clones, over 80% occurring once. The input for sequencing was peripheral blood, taken in the second trimester of pregnancy. Every receptor here comes from a female donor in good health, enrolled as a control in a pregnancy study.

The DNA for the CDR3 is TGTGCCAGCTCACCATACAGCGCGGGGGGGTGGACTGAAGCTTTCTTT. It is translated as CASSPYSAGGWTEAFF. V gene TRBV18 combines with J gene TRBJ1-1; a weak D match, TRBD1 (5 bases). This CDR3 contains 16 residues. Trimming stripped 2 bases from V and 5 bases from J, with 18 bases between. CDR1 is KGHSH and CDR2 is LQKENI in the germline V gene.

In its sample, this clone was seen once. The rearrangement links TRBV4-1 to TRBJ2-7, with D maybe TRBD1 (6 bases). Trimming stripped 0 bases from V and 7 bases from J, with 25 bases between. This CDR3 is built from 18 residues. Germline-derived CDR1 and CDR2 are MGHRA and YSYEKL. The CDR3: CASSQDPPTGNPLGEQYF. The CDR3 coding sequence is TGCGCCAGCAGCCAAGATCCCCCAACAGGGAACCCCTTAGGGGAGCAGTACTTC.